This is a list of T cell receptor beta chains from one sample in a study of blood T cell repertoires in COVID-19. Sequenced by immunoSEQ multiplex PCR; TCRdb stores in-frame clones only, minus some. The table records 150,000 to 200,000 clones, almost 80% of them present only once. The source material was PBMCs or T cells enriched from blood (not recorded which). These receptors all come from a woman aged 45-65 years who had recovered from COVID-19. Each CDR3 is given with its conserved first and last residue. D genes are given only for firm matches. Clone size is shown for a subset of rows, as once, few, many or a class of expanded clone.

J gene: TRBJ2-1
D gene: TRBD2
clone size: NA
V gene: TRBV6-1
CDR3 DNA: TGTGCCAGCAGTGAAGACATAGCGGGAGCTGGCAATGAGCAGTTCTTC
CDR3 protein: CASSEDIAGAGNEQFF

J gene: TRBJ1-2
D gene: TRBD1
clone size: NA
V gene: TRBV28
CDR3 DNA: TGTGCCAGCAGTCTAACCTACGGGACAGGACGACAGGGTGGCTACACCTTC
CDR3 protein: CASSLTYGTGRQGGYTF

J gene: TRBJ2-1
D gene: TRBD1
clone size: once
V gene: TRBV18
CDR3 DNA: TGTGCCAGCTCCCCGGGACAGAGCTCCTACAATGAGCAGTTCTTC
CDR3 protein: CASSPGQSSYNEQFF

J gene: TRBJ2-1
D gene: TRBD2
clone size: NA
V gene: TRBV3-1/TRBV3-2
CDR3 DNA: TGTGCCAGCAGCCAGATGAGAACCACGGGGGGATACAATGAGCAGTTCTTC
CDR3 protein: CASSQMRTTGGYNEQFF

J gene: TRBJ2-1
D gene: NA
clone size: NA
V gene: TRBV2
CDR3 DNA: TGTGCCAGCAGTGGCCGACAGAGCAATGAGCAGTTCTTC
CDR3 protein: CASSGRQSNEQFF

J gene: TRBJ2-3
D gene: NA
clone size: many
V gene: TRBV7-9
CDR3 DNA: TGTGCCAGCAGCTTAGTCACCGGACTGGGGAATACGCAGTATTTT
CDR3 protein: CASSLVTGLGNTQYF

J gene: TRBJ2-7
D gene: TRBD1
clone size: NA
V gene: TRBV6-5
CDR3 DNA: TGTGCCAGCCTCCGAGGTCCAGGGGGCGGGTACGAGCAGTACTTC
CDR3 protein: CASLRGPGGGYEQYF

J gene: TRBJ2-2
D gene: NA
clone size: NA
V gene: TRBV12-1
CDR3 DNA: TGTGCCAGCAGAGTGGGGACTCGTTGTTCCGGGGAGCTGTTTTTT
CDR3 protein: CASRVGTRCSGELFF

J gene: TRBJ2-2
D gene: NA
clone size: NA
V gene: TRBV4-3
CDR3 DNA: TGCGCCAGCAGCCAAGTGGTCAGGGCGAACACCGGGGAGCTGTTTTTT
CDR3 protein: CASSQVVRANTGELFF

J gene: TRBJ1-5
D gene: TRBD1
clone size: NA
V gene: TRBV5-1
CDR3 DNA: TGCGCCAGCAGCTACACAGGGGAAGGTCAGCCCCAGCATTTT
CDR3 protein: CASSYTGEGQPQHF

J gene: TRBJ1-2
D gene: NA
clone size: NA
V gene: TRBV9
CDR3 DNA: TGTGCCAGCAGCGTAGGTACGGGAGTGTATGGCTACACCTTC
CDR3 protein: CASSVGTGVYGYTF

J gene: TRBJ1-1
D gene: NA
clone size: few
V gene: TRBV4-2
CDR3 DNA: TGTGCCAGCAGCCGGATGGGGGGGAACACTGAAGCTTTCTTT
CDR3 protein: CASSRMGGNTEAFF

J gene: TRBJ1-5
D gene: NA
clone size: once
V gene: TRBV7-8
CDR3 DNA: TGTGCCAGCAGCCGGTCGGGTCAGCCCCAGCATTTT
CDR3 protein: CASSRSGQPQHF

J gene: TRBJ1-2
D gene: NA
clone size: few
V gene: TRBV5-4
CDR3 DNA: TGTGCCAGCAGCTTGGGGGACTACGAGGGCTACACCTTC
CDR3 protein: CASSLGDYEGYTF

J gene: TRBJ1-1
D gene: NA
clone size: NA
V gene: TRBV27
CDR3 DNA: TGTGCCAGCAGTTTATTGGGGGGAACTGAAGCTTTCTTT
CDR3 protein: CASSLLGGTEAFF

J gene: TRBJ1-2
D gene: NA
clone size: NA
V gene: TRBV6-5
CDR3 DNA: TGTGCCAGCAGTCACTCGCAGGGGTCTGGCTACACCTTC
CDR3 protein: CASSHSQGSGYTF

J gene: TRBJ2-3
D gene: NA
clone size: NA
V gene: TRBV9
CDR3 DNA: TGTGCCAGCAGCCCTGTCACAGATACGCAGTATTTT
CDR3 protein: CASSPVTDTQYF

J gene: TRBJ2-7
D gene: TRBD2
clone size: NA
V gene: TRBV9
CDR3 DNA: TGTGCCAGCAGCGTAGCTAGCGGGAGTGGTCATTACGAGCAGTACTTC
CDR3 protein: CASSVASGSGHYEQYF

J gene: TRBJ2-1
D gene: TRBD1
clone size: NA
V gene: TRBV11-3
CDR3 DNA: TGTGCCAGCAGCTTTAGAGGGGGCCGGGACAATGAGCAGTTCTTC
CDR3 protein: CASSFRGGRDNEQFF

J gene: TRBJ1-1
D gene: NA
clone size: NA
V gene: TRBV7-2
CDR3 DNA: TGTGCCAGCAGCTTAGCCGGGGGTGTGAACACTGAAGCTTTCTTT
CDR3 protein: CASSLAGGVNTEAFF

J gene: TRBJ2-2
D gene: TRBD2
clone size: NA
V gene: TRBV2
CDR3 DNA: TGTGCCAGCAGTGAAGCGCGTCTAGCGGGAGCGGCCACCGGGGAGCTGTTTTTT
CDR3 protein: CASSEARLAGAATGELFF

J gene: TRBJ1-2
D gene: NA
clone size: NA
V gene: TRBV29-1
CDR3 DNA: TGCAGCGTTGGGGCGGGGGCGGATCGTGGCTACACCTTC
CDR3 protein: CSVGAGADRGYTF

J gene: TRBJ2-2
D gene: NA
clone size: NA
V gene: TRBV3-1/TRBV3-2
CDR3 DNA: TGTGCCAGCAGCCAGAGCGGTTCGAACACCGGGGAGCTGTTTTTT
CDR3 protein: CASSQSGSNTGELFF

J gene: TRBJ2-5
D gene: TRBD1
clone size: NA
V gene: TRBV10-3
CDR3 DNA: TGTGCCATCAGGGACAGGGGGACCCAGTACTTC
CDR3 protein: CAIRDRGTQYF

J gene: TRBJ2-7
D gene: TRBD2
clone size: NA
V gene: TRBV3-1/TRBV3-2
CDR3 DNA: TGTGCCAGCAGCCACCAGACTAGCGGGAGGTCGCGCGAGCAGTACTTC
CDR3 protein: CASSHQTSGRSREQYF

J gene: TRBJ1-6
D gene: NA
clone size: NA
V gene: TRBV19
CDR3 DNA: TGTGCCAGTACCGACGGGGTCGGGGTGTCACCCCTCCACTTT
CDR3 protein: CASTDGVGVSPLHF

J gene: TRBJ1-1
D gene: NA
clone size: NA
V gene: TRBV30
CDR3 DNA: TGTGCCTGGAAATGGCAACCGAACACTGAAGCTTTCTTT
CDR3 protein: CAWKWQPNTEAFF

J gene: TRBJ1-2
D gene: TRBD1
clone size: NA
V gene: TRBV19
CDR3 DNA: TGTGCCAGTAGTCCGACAGGGTCCGCCTATGACTACACCTTC
CDR3 protein: CASSPTGSAYDYTF

J gene: TRBJ2-7
D gene: TRBD1
clone size: NA
V gene: TRBV29-1
CDR3 DNA: TGCAGCGTCCCCGGACAGGGTAGTGCGGGACAGTACTTC
CDR3 protein: CSVPGQGSAGQYF

J gene: TRBJ1-6
D gene: NA
clone size: few
V gene: TRBV2
CDR3 DNA: TGTGCCAGCAGCAGCGAAGGGGCTTATAATTCACCCCTCCACTTT
CDR3 protein: CASSSEGAYNSPLHF

J gene: TRBJ2-3
D gene: NA
clone size: NA
V gene: TRBV6-5
CDR3 DNA: TGTGCCAGCAGTTTACAGGGCCTCAGAGGAGATACGCAGTATTTT
CDR3 protein: CASSLQGLRGDTQYF

J gene: TRBJ2-3
D gene: NA
clone size: few
V gene: TRBV5-5
CDR3 DNA: TGTGCCAGCAGCTTTACAGGGATAGCAGATACGCAGTATTTT
CDR3 protein: CASSFTGIADTQYF

J gene: TRBJ2-7
D gene: TRBD2
clone size: NA
V gene: TRBV29-1
CDR3 DNA: TGCAGCGTTGGTCTAGCGGGACGATACGAGCAGTACTTC
CDR3 protein: CSVGLAGRYEQYF

J gene: TRBJ2-7
D gene: NA
clone size: NA
V gene: TRBV7-9
CDR3 DNA: TGTGCCAGCAGCTCGCGGGGTAGTCACTACGAGCAGTACTTC
CDR3 protein: CASSSRGSHYEQYF

J gene: TRBJ2-7
D gene: TRBD2
clone size: NA
V gene: TRBV7-3
CDR3 DNA: TGTGCCAGCAGCCTTCTAGCGGGAGGTTCCTACGAGCAGTACTTC
CDR3 protein: CASSLLAGGSYEQYF

J gene: TRBJ1-5
D gene: TRBD1
clone size: NA
V gene: TRBV10-3
CDR3 DNA: TGTGCCACCAAGAGTACAGGGGAGAGCAATCAGCCCCAGCATTTT
CDR3 protein: CATKSTGESNQPQHF

J gene: TRBJ2-3
D gene: TRBD2
clone size: NA
V gene: TRBV27
CDR3 DNA: TGTGCCAGCAGACCCCCTCCGGGACTAGCGGGAGGATCAGATACGCAGTATTTT
CDR3 protein: CASRPPPGLAGGSDTQYF

J gene: TRBJ1-4
D gene: TRBD1
clone size: NA
V gene: TRBV11-2
CDR3 DNA: TGTGCCAGCAGCTTACACAGGGGGGAAGGAACTAATGAAAAACTGTTTTTT
CDR3 protein: CASSLHRGEGTNEKLFF

J gene: TRBJ2-5
D gene: NA
clone size: once
V gene: TRBV5-1
CDR3 DNA: TGCGCCAGCAGCCTGAATGACCCCGAGGCGGGAGAGACCCAGTACTTC
CDR3 protein: CASSLNDPEAGETQYF

J gene: TRBJ2-6
D gene: NA
clone size: NA
V gene: TRBV19
CDR3 DNA: TGTGCCACCCTGGGCCTCTCTGGGGCCAACGTCCTGACTTTC
CDR3 protein: CATLGLSGANVLTF

J gene: TRBJ1-4
D gene: NA
clone size: NA
V gene: TRBV3-1/TRBV3-2
CDR3 DNA: TGTGCCAGCAGCCGGGGATCGGGGGGAATTGGTGAAAAACTGTTTTTT
CDR3 protein: CASSRGSGGIGEKLFF

J gene: TRBJ2-7
D gene: NA
clone size: NA
V gene: TRBV11-2
CDR3 DNA: TGTGCCAGCAGCTTATTAGGGCCGATTAGCGGAGACTACGAGCAGTACTTC
CDR3 protein: CASSLLGPISGDYEQYF

J gene: TRBJ2-3
D gene: TRBD2
clone size: NA
V gene: TRBV6-2/TRBV6-3
CDR3 DNA: TGTGCCAGCAGTTACCGTAGCGGGGACACAGATACGCAGTATTTT
CDR3 protein: CASSYRSGDTDTQYF

J gene: TRBJ1-1
D gene: NA
clone size: NA
V gene: TRBV25-1
CDR3 DNA: TGTGCCAGCATTCAGAACACTGAAGCTTTCTTT
CDR3 protein: CASIQNTEAFF

J gene: TRBJ1-1
D gene: NA
clone size: few
V gene: TRBV5-8
CDR3 DNA: TGTGCCAGCAGCTTGACCACAGGGCCTGTCTCTGAAGCTTTCTTT
CDR3 protein: CASSLTTGPVSEAFF

J gene: TRBJ1-5
D gene: NA
clone size: once
V gene: TRBV24-1
CDR3 DNA: TGTGCCACCAGTGATTTGCGGGGTGCCAATCAGCCCCAGCATTTT
CDR3 protein: CATSDLRGANQPQHF

J gene: TRBJ2-7
D gene: TRBD1
clone size: NA
V gene: TRBV2
CDR3 DNA: TGTGCCAGCGGCCGGGACAGGGGGCCCTACGAGCAGTACTTC
CDR3 protein: CASGRDRGPYEQYF

J gene: TRBJ2-2
D gene: TRBD2
clone size: NA
V gene: TRBV19
CDR3 DNA: TGTGCCAGTACCGAACTAGCGTACACCGGGGAGCTGTTTTTT
CDR3 protein: CASTELAYTGELFF

J gene: TRBJ2-7
D gene: NA
clone size: NA
V gene: TRBV18
CDR3 DNA: TGTGCCAGCTCACCATCGGCAGGGAAGATCGAGCAGTACTTC
CDR3 protein: CASSPSAGKIEQYF

J gene: TRBJ2-3
D gene: TRBD1
clone size: many
V gene: TRBV11-2
CDR3 DNA: TGTGCCAGCAGCTTAGGCGCAGGGGGCAGCACAGATACGCAGTATTTT
CDR3 protein: CASSLGAGGSTDTQYF

J gene: TRBJ2-3
D gene: NA
clone size: NA
V gene: TRBV3-1/TRBV3-2
CDR3 DNA: TGTGCCAGCAGCGCCCTAGGAGATACGCAGTATTTT
CDR3 protein: CASSALGDTQYF

J gene: TRBJ2-7
D gene: TRBD1
clone size: NA
V gene: TRBV5-1
CDR3 DNA: TGCGCCAGCAGCGTGACAGGGAACTACGAGCAGTACTTC
CDR3 protein: CASSVTGNYEQYF

J gene: TRBJ1-2
D gene: NA
clone size: NA
V gene: TRBV10-3
CDR3 DNA: TGTGCCATCAGTGAGTCTGAGACAGCCTATGGCTACACCTTC
CDR3 protein: CAISESETAYGYTF

J gene: TRBJ2-1
D gene: TRBD2
clone size: NA
V gene: TRBV5-1
CDR3 DNA: TGCGCCAGCAGCCAGGGACTAGCGGGCCACAATGAGCAGTTCTTC
CDR3 protein: CASSQGLAGHNEQFF

J gene: TRBJ1-2
D gene: NA
clone size: NA
V gene: TRBV29-1
CDR3 DNA: TGCAGCGTTGAAAAGCCCGGCGGTGGCTACACCTTC
CDR3 protein: CSVEKPGGGYTF